This TCR beta chain was obtained from a study of blood T cells in healthy people across ages. Study background: About one barcoded TCR beta cDNA was captured per two T cells.

Worth noting for this clonotype: What it recognizes is unknown.

The authors ran a second PCR of about 7 to 12 cycles using a sample-barcoded 5' primer and a J-beta primer mix. TCRdb independently ran MiXCR on the 5' RACE reads; one entry per CDR3 protein. The sample includes about 640,000 distinct CDR3 sequences, approximately 30% of them seen just once. Germline-derived CDR1 and CDR2 are KGHSH and LQKENI. The CDR3 runs 16 residues. Regarding the study as a whole: More naive CD4+ cells and higher diversity marked long-lived donors relative to aged donors.

The sequence was collected from a woman aged 80 or over in good health. The sequenced sample was blood. The chain employs TRBV18 and TRBJ2-5, with 8 bases lining up with TRBD1. The DNA matches TRBJ2-7 better at its end, which makes the J call doubtful. For the CDR3, the DNA is TGTGCCAGCTCGCCGACGGCCCTTACAGGGGGAGGCGAGCAGTACTTC. As protein: CASSPTALTGGGEQYF.